Sequencing of this T cell receptor (beta chain) was carried out in a study of shared clonotypes between healthy human individuals. The study, taken as a whole, reports: Naive subsets usually exceeded memory subsets in estimated richness.

As for this clone: What it binds is not known.

Assay: immunoSEQ multiplex PCR; the TCRdb copy retains only in-frame clones and omits some. The sample yields over a million clones, roughly 80% seen once. Trimming cost V 0 bases and J 0 bases, with 15 bases left between them. The CDR3 is made up of 17 amino acids. Germline V lookup: CDR1 MRHNA, CDR2 SNTAGT. The material sequenced was memory CD4+ T cells sorted from blood. The subset was: CD45RA-negative fraction. The source is a young man in good health. The chain recombines TRBV6-4 with TRBJ2-7; D uncertain. This CDR3 is CASSDSIEVYFSYEQYF. CDR3 sequence (DNA): TGTGCCAGCAGTGACTCGATCGAGGTATACTTCTCCTACGAGCAGTACTTC.